The clone carrying this TCR beta chain was observed once. Its target is unknown. The data were obtained in a study of T cell repertoires in cytomegalovirus infection. Whole-study context: Public signatures in TCR beta pointed to CMV infection and matching HLA type. Whole-study results and caveats: HLA-C-restricted CMV clonotypes gave the most frequent clonotype in two of eight donors.

TCRdb re-derived calls from the reads in MiXCR, one entry per CDR3 protein. The data hold approximately 910,000 distinct CDR3 sequences, with roughly 30% observed a single time. Germline-derived CDR1 and CDR2 are SGHVS and FQNEAQ. The CDR3 has 12 residues. V was pared by 8 bases and J by 4 bases, with 8 bases between. This sample comprised cultured CD8+ T cells from PBMCs, obtained from culture after CMV antigen stimulation. V is TRBV7-8 and J is TRBJ2-2; D gene unclear. This receptor was obtained from a human donor in good health (CMV status not recorded). Some clones in this sample may be carry-over from other donors' samples. The CDR3 DNA sequence: TGTGCCAGCTTGATGGGCACCGGGGAGCTGTTTTTT. Encoded protein: CASLMGTGELFF.